A single T cell receptor beta chain is shown here with its context. Its antigen is currently not known. Per-base qualities were not stored, and no clone one base away is much larger. The sample originates from a study of blood T cell repertoires in COVID-19 (dated by TCRdb to the early 2020s). Study-wide context: Samples covering the acute and convalescent phases of COVID-19 were provided by collaborators in the United States, Italy and Spain. A de-identified subject ID, COVID-19 status, age in years and sex were almost always included in the sample metadata. Where HLA class I and class II types were available, the types were taken from metadata supplied by the sample provider, not from assay-based typing. Subjects who had been exposed to COVID-19, were actively infected with it, or had recovered from it provided the deeply sampled blood TCRbeta repertoires that made up the dataset. The repertoires were made available in a free public database intended to serve as a resource for research on the immune response to SARS-CoV-2. The samples were drawn from the first 160 participants of the ongoing ImmuneRACE study and from about 1,200 subjects provided by 6 global collaborators. The material from the prospective study consisted of cDNA or gDNA derived from T cells, B-cell-depleted T cells, or PBMCs. The investigation overall reported the following: Clinical and demographic metadata were provided uncurated, with the amount varying by source and participant.

The immunoSEQ Assay, a bias-controlled multiplex PCR, was used to amplify TCRbeta CDR3 regions from genomic DNA. Per the source publication's procedure: The number of nucleated cells in each sample was estimated by amplification of reference gene primers within the assay. To quantify the absolute abundance of each unique TCRbeta CDR3 rearrangement, sequence reads were collapsed and filtered. Productive Simpson clonality was computed per sample as the square root of Simpson's diversity index over productive rearrangements. TCRdb took over this immuneACCESS table, retaining in-frame rearrangements with V and J assigned. Such tables are incomplete; in checked studies, under half of the missing clones stem from an unresolved V gene, and the remainder is unexplained. Clone size and the V and J calls come from that table; the DNA yielded D and trimming. Counted in this sample were a few hundred thousand clones; 80% to 85% of them appeared once. Roughly 3.6% of the sample lies in the top ten.

In the prospective study, participants were about 18 to 95 years old, resided in about 25 geographic areas of the United States, and were enrolled through a virtual design. In the prospective study, cohorts were assigned on the basis of participant-reported clinical history obtained from a screening survey and a study questionnaire. ImmuneRACE Cohort 3 recovered participants were defined by two consecutive negative NP/OP PCR tests, healthcare professional clearance, or symptom resolution. Mobile phlebotomists in the prospective study collected whole blood, serum and a nasopharyngeal or oropharyngeal swab from every participant. Prospective study participants could optionally give additional blood draws and questionnaires over an approximately 2-month period. Prospective study blood samples were shipped either frozen or at room temperature before DNA extraction. The clonotype originates from a man aged 50 to 60 who had recovered from COVID-19. Sequenced input: PBMCs or T cells enriched from blood (not recorded which).

The nucleotide sequence is given as TGTGCCAGCAGGTCGACAGGGGACGGCACTGAAGCTTTCTTT. This sequence encodes CASRSTGDGTEAFF. The chain was built from TRBV6-5 and TRBJ1-1; a stretch of 8 junction bases matches TRBD1. The CDR1 and CDR2 encoded by the germline V gene are MNHEY and SVGAGI. V is pruned by 6 bases and J by 4 bases, leaving 7 bases of the junction without a gene match. The CDR3, from cysteine to phenylalanine, totals 14 residues. Of all the DNA, just the CDR3 is kept, 42 bases in frame from base 1.